Below, 22 T cell receptor beta chains from the same sample are listed, as sequenced in a study of T-cell reconstitution after alpha-beta-depleted transplantation in children. Unique molecular identifiers were incorporated when the TCRbeta library was constructed. Via MiXCR, TCRdb re-called the PCR reads, giving one row per CDR3 protein. This table has about 980,000 distinct CDR3 sequences, about 30% appearing once. The material sequenced was PBMCs, mostly from graft donor cells, taken 360 days after TCRalphabeta/CD19-depleted stem cell transplant. The receptors originated from a boy younger than two who had a stem cell transplant for SCID, so the T cells may come from the graft donor.

This clonotype showed up just a few times. The rearrangement uses TRBV7-9 and TRBJ2-3, with TRBD1 identical over 10 bases. This CDR3 is built from 15 residues. Looked up from germline, CDR1 is SEHNR and CDR2 is FQNEAQ (reference sequence). Trimming cost V 3 bases and J 6 bases; bases outside gene matches: 6. CDR3 DNA: TGTGCCAGCAGCTTGACCGGGACAGGGGTGGATACGCAGTATTTT. As protein: CASSLTGTGVDTQYF.

This clonotype was picked up a small number of times. The chain links TRBV28 to TRBJ2-3; D not resolved. Trimming shortened V by 6 bases and J by 5 bases, and 15 bases separated the two germline ends. Germline V gene lookup returns CDR1 MDHEN and CDR2 SYDVKM. The CDR3 totals 14 residues. The CDR3 here is CASRQPSRVDTQYF. The DNA for the CDR3 is TGTGCCAGCAGGCAGCCCTCCCGAGTAGATACGCAGTATTTT.

The J gene is TRBJ1-4, the V gene TRBV7-8; 7 bases match TRBD1. Germline V gene sequence: CDR1 SGHVS, CDR2 FQNEAQ. The CDR3 consists of 15 residues. The junction had 7 bases not matched to a gene; V was cut back by 5 bases and J by 4 bases. CDR3 DNA: TGTGCCAGCAGCAGGACAGGTCCCGATAATGAAAAACTGTTTTTT. As protein: CASSRTGPDNEKLFF.

This clonotype has only a few counts. The chain has TRBV5-1 and TRBJ2-1, with TRBD1 matching over 8 bases. This CDR3 region has 18 residues. The germline gives CDR1 SGHRS, CDR2 YFSETQ. Germline trimming cut 0 bases from V and 0 bases from J; bases unmatched to any gene: 8. CDR3 coding DNA: TGCGCCAGCAGCTTGGGATCAGGGGGCCACCTCTCCTACAATGAGCAGTTCTTC. Translation: CASSLGSGGHLSYNEQFF.

A few counts support this clonotype. The chain links TRBV28 to TRBJ2-7; D is possibly TRBD2 (6 bases). This CDR3 has 20 amino acids. V was pared by 7 bases and J by 2 bases, with 33 bases between. CDR1 is MDHEN, CDR2 SYDVKM, per germline. CDR3: CASTNPFFRRGSFGAYEQYF. The CDR3 DNA is TGTGCCAGCACCAACCCCTTCTTCCGACGGGGGTCTTTCGGAGCCTACGAGCAGTACTTC.

The CDR3 nucleotides read TGTGCCAGCAGGAAACCGGGGGGGAACACCGGGGAGCTGTTTTTT. Translation: CASRKPGGNTGELFF. The chain employs TRBV11-2 and TRBJ2-2; TRBD2 agrees at 7 bases. The V gene end was trimmed by 6 bases and the J gene end by 1 base; junction bases not matched to a gene: 5. CDR1 is SGHAT, CDR2 FQNNGV, per germline. There are 15 residues in the CDR3.

J is TRBJ2-5 and V is TRBV6-5, with 8 bases identical to TRBD1. CDR3 length equals 15 residues. Germline V gene sequence: CDR1 MNHEY, CDR2 SVGAGI. Trimming at V came to 4 bases and at J to 0 bases, leaving 4 bases not matched to a gene. This CDR3 is CASSFGQGYQETQYF. In DNA form, the CDR3 reads TGTGCCAGCAGTTTTGGACAGGGCTACCAAGAGACCCAGTACTTC.

Only a few counts were recorded for this clonotype. J is TRBJ2-1 and V is TRBV12-3 or TRBV12-4; 14 nucleotides agree with TRBD2. The CDR3 is 16 amino acids. The V and J ends lost 4 bases and 8 bases, in that order; junction bases with no gene match: 7. This CDR3 reads CASSYETSGGADEQFF. As DNA, the CDR3 is TGTGCCAGCAGTTATGAGACTAGCGGGGGGGCTGATGAGCAGTTCTTC.

The gene calls are TRBV5-5 and TRBJ1-5, with D perhaps TRBD1 (5 bases). This CDR3 has 14 amino acids. Germline loops: CDR1 SGHKS, CDR2 YYEKEE (reference sequence). Trimming removed 4 bases from V and 4 bases from J, with 12 bases in between. CDR3 DNA: TGTGCCAGCAGCACCGGGACGGTGAATCAGCCCCAGCATTTT. Amino acids: CASSTGTVNQPQHF. Full variable domain (outside the CDR3, taken from reference TRBV5-5 and TRBJ1-5): DAGVTQSPTHLIKTRGQQVTLRCSPISGHKSVSWYQQVLGQGPQFIFQYYEKEERGRGNFPDRFSARQFPNYSSELNVNALLLGDSALYLCASSTGTVNQPQHFGDGTRLSIL.

The chain has TRBV5-1 and TRBJ1-2; no firm D call. This CDR3 spans 13 amino acids. V lost 0 bases, J lost 8 bases, and 11 bases lay in between. Germline assignment: CDR1 SGHRS and CDR2 YFSETQ. The CDR3 DNA sequence: TGCGCCAGCAGCTTGGCCGGGGAGCCAGGCTACACCTTC. Translating gives CASSLAGEPGYTF.

This clonotype was counted at least ten times. The CDR3 coding sequence is TGTGCCAGCAGCTTAGTTCTTTTGACAGGGGGGGCCGGGGAGCTGTTTTTT. It codes for CASSLVLLTGGAGELFF. The chain recombines TRBV11-2 with TRBJ2-2, with 9 bases matching TRBD1. The germline gives CDR1 SGHAT, CDR2 FQNNGV. The CDR3 runs to 17 residues. V was pared by 1 base and J by 6 bases, with 9 bases of the junction left unmatched.

The rearrangement uses TRBV6-1 and TRBJ1-4; D gene ambiguous. The CDR3 loop spans 14 amino acids. V was clipped by 8 bases and J by 3 bases, with 13 bases between them. Germline V CDR1 and CDR2: MNHNS, SASEGT. CDR3 sequence reads: CASQEGSSNEKLFF. The CDR3, as DNA: TGTGCCAGCCAAGAAGGGTCATCTAATGAAAAACTGTTTTTT.

The chain recombines TRBV10-1 with TRBJ2-2; D possibly corresponds to TRBD2 (6 bases). Germline V gives CDR1 WNHNN, CDR2 SYGVQD (reference sequence). Deletions cut 10 bases from V and 1 base from J, with 13 bases between. The CDR3 is made up of 14 amino acids. This chain's CDR3 is CATSGTWNTGELFF. DNA of the CDR3: TGCGCCACCTCAGGGACTTGGAACACCGGGGAGCTGTTTTTT.

This clonotype was seen a handful of times. The chain carries TRBV7-2 and TRBJ2-3; tentative D call: TRBD2 (6 bases). Between the trimmed V and J ends, which lost 5 bases and 11 bases, there was a span of 23 bases. This CDR3 has 15 amino acids. From germline, CDR1 is SGHTA and CDR2 FQGNSA. This CDR3 reads CASSTAGFRGRVQYF. CDR3 DNA sequence: TGTGCCAGCAGCACCGCGGGGTTTCGGGGTCGGGTGCAGTATTTT.

This clonotype has just a few counts. The gene calls are TRBV4-1 and TRBJ2-1; TRBD2 matches 14 bases. The length of the CDR3 is 20 residues. The germline CDR1 and CDR2 sequences are MGHRA and YSYEKL. The J segment lost 1 base and the V segment lost 0 bases, leaving 8 bases of the junction unmatched. The CDR3 protein is CASSQDPQTSGGGSYNEQFF. Here the CDR3 DNA reads TGCGCCAGCAGCCAAGATCCCCAGACTAGCGGGGGGGGATCCTACAATGAGCAGTTCTTC.

This clonotype was counted between two and nine times. The J gene is TRBJ2-7, the V gene TRBV20-1, with D hard to call. The CDR3 is made up of 15 amino acids. Germline V gene lookup returns CDR1 DFQATT and CDR2 SNEGSKA (reference sequence). V was clipped by 5 bases and J by 0 bases, with 17 bases between them. In DNA, the CDR3 is TGCAGTGCTCTTATAGTCTATCCCCACTCCTACGAGCAGTACTTC. Translating gives CSALIVYPHSYEQYF.

The rearrangement uses TRBV10-3 and TRBJ2-3; D may match TRBD1 or TRBD2 (5 bases each). Trimming took off 4 bases at V and 4 bases at J, with 12 bases between the two ends. The CDR3 loop spans 14 amino acids. Germline loops: CDR1 ENHRY, CDR2 SYGVKD. This CDR3 reads CAISGGVGSDTQYF. DNA for the CDR3: TGTGCCATCAGTGGAGGGGTTGGTTCAGATACGCAGTATTTT.

The chain employs TRBV7-2 and TRBJ1-1; D is perhaps TRBD1 (5 bases). This CDR3 comprises 15 residues. Germline V gene sequence: CDR1 SGHTA, CDR2 FQGNSA. The V and J ends lost 4 bases and 0 bases respectively, with 12 bases between them. In nucleotides, the CDR3 is TGTGCCAGCAGCTGGGGCGTACGTATGAACACTGAAGCTTTCTTT. It encodes CASSWGVRMNTEAFF. Complete variable domain (other parts from reference TRBV7-2 and TRBJ1-1): GAGVSQSPSNKVTEKGKDVELRCDPISGHTALYWYRQSLGQGLEFLIYFQGNSAPDKSGLPSDRFSAERTGGSVSTLTIQRTQQEDSAVYLCASSWGVRMNTEAFFGQGTRLTVV.

This chain joins TRBV20-1 and TRBJ2-1; 8 bases align to TRBD1. The germline CDR1 and CDR2 sequences are DFQATT and SNEGSKA (reference sequence). Germline trimming cut 4 bases from V and 7 bases from J; bases unmatched to any gene: 12. The CDR3 has 15 amino acids. The DNA for the CDR3 is TGCAGTGCTAAACTTCGGACAGGGAGGCGGAATGAGCAGTTCTTC. The encoded protein is CSAKLRTGRRNEQFF.

This clonotype showed up just a few times. The CDR3 is CASSLVGDGNYGYTF. DNA for the CDR3: TGTGCCAGCAGCTTAGTGGGGGACGGGAACTATGGCTACACCTTC. The V and J genes are TRBV7-2 and TRBJ1-2; perhaps TRBD1 as D (5 bases). From germline, CDR1 is SGHTA and CDR2 FQGNSA. V lost 1 base to trimming and J lost 2 bases, with 11 bases between them. The CDR3 is 15 amino acids. The full variable domain, in which reference TRBV7-2 and TRBJ1-2 provide the parts outside the CDR3, is GAGVSQSPSNKVTEKGKDVELRCDPISGHTALYWYRQSLGQGLEFLIYFQGNSAPDKSGLPSDRFSAERTGGSVSTLTIQRTQQEDSAVYLCASSLVGDGNYGYTFGSGTRLTVV.

The V and J genes are TRBV4-1 and TRBJ1-1, with D unclear. Per the germline V gene, CDR1 is MGHRA and CDR2 is YSYEKL. The CDR3 runs to 15 residues. The germline V and J ends were trimmed by 6 bases and 0 bases, with 14 bases remaining between them. Here the CDR3 reads CASRQSSTLNTEAFF. CDR3 nucleotide sequence: TGCGCCAGCAGACAATCCTCGACGTTGAACACTGAAGCTTTCTTT.

This clonotype has a handful of counts. For the CDR3, the DNA is TGTGCCAGCAGGGGACAGGTCAACAATGAGCAGTTCTTC. This gives the protein CASRGQVNNEQFF. The genes are TRBV12-3 or TRBV12-4 and TRBJ2-1; 8 bases match TRBD1. The CDR3 is 13 residues long. After removal of 6 bases from V and 5 bases from J, the junction contained 3 bases not matched to a gene.